This T cell receptor beta chain was retrieved from a study of CD8+CD57+ T cells in acquired aplastic anemia. The wider study: DNA recovered from sorted CD4+ and CD8+ cells had a mean of approximately 3 ug.

General study findings and limits: With respect to CD8+ Simpson's diversity, patients and controls did not differ significantly.

The patients chosen for sequencing had shown expansion of CD8+CD57+ cells (detected by flow cytometry). No therapy had been given to the patients at the time of blood sampling. Researchers used genomic DNA as the template to profile TCR beta VDJ and CDR3. TCRdb re-analysed the reads in MiXCR, keeping a single row per CDR3 protein. Of approximately 180,000 distinct CDR3 sequences listed, less than 50% are singletons. About this clonotype itself: Its antigen is as yet unknown.

The V gene lost 1 base and the J gene lost 4 bases, with 13 bases spanning the gap. In germline, CDR1 is SGHVS, CDR2 FNYEAQ. This CDR3 is built from 15 residues. Sequenced sample: sorted CD4+, CD8+, or CD8+CD57+ T cells (not recorded which) from PBMCs. The clonotype comes from a human donor with aplastic anemia. The rearrangement joins TRBV7-6 to TRBJ1-1; no clear D. CDR3 region: CASSLEVGLSTEAFF. The DNA for the CDR3 is TGTGCCAGCAGCTTAGAAGTAGGGTTAAGCACTGAAGCTTTCTTT.